This TCR beta chain originates from a study of T cell repertoires in ileal Crohn's disease. Method: immunoSEQ multiplex PCR; TCRdb's copy keeps in-frame clones and lacks some. The data show about 16,000 clones, approximately 94% seen once. The ends were cut back, 6 bases at V and 5 bases at J, with 14 bases in the middle. The CDR3 extends over 15 amino acids. Germline CDR1 LNHDA, CDR2 SQIVND (reference sequence). The sequencing input was ileal tissue. The origin of this receptor is an adult with Crohn's disease. The V and J genes are TRBV19 and TRBJ1-6; D perhaps matches TRBD1 (6 bases). CDR3 sequence (DNA): TGTGCCAGTAGGGAACAGGGCGCACATAATTCACCCCTCCACTTT. Encoded protein: CASREQGAHNSPLHF.